What follows are 27 T cell receptor beta chains derived from one specimen sequenced in a study of T cells after yellow fever vaccination. TCRdb re-called the 5' RACE reads with MiXCR, one entry per CDR3 protein. The data show 300,000 or so distinct CDR3 sequences, with about 4% seen just once and 20% to 30% held by the top ten. Sequences were derived from PBMCs, sampled 5 days after the yellow fever booster vaccination. These receptors were taken from a man aged 18 to 30 who received the YFV17D yellow fever vaccine.

The table lists this clonotype with a few counts. This rearrangement joins TRBV4-2 to TRBJ1-6; TRBD1 matches 8 bases. With V trimmed by 5 bases and J by 10 bases, 10 bases remained unmatched. CDR1 and CDR2 from the germline V gene are LGHNA and YNFKEQ. CDR3 length: 15 amino acids. Written as DNA, the CDR3 is TGTGCCAGCAGCGAAGGACAGGGTTCGGCCTCACCCCTCCACTTT. Translation: CASSEGQGSASPLHF.

This rearrangement joins TRBV12-3 or TRBV12-4 to TRBJ1-4; no firm D call. This CDR3 has 15 amino acids. V lost 1 base to trimming and J lost 6 bases, with 12 bases between them. Here the CDR3 reads CASSLVLAAYEKLFF. CDR3 sequence (DNA): TGTGCCAGCAGTTTAGTATTGGCGGCATATGAAAAACTGTTTTTT.

In its sample, this clonotype was seen a few times. This CDR3 reads CASSSGLTPDTQYF. The CDR3 coding sequence is TGCGCCAGCAGCTCCGGACTCACCCCAGATACGCAGTATTTT. This chain links TRBV5-1 with TRBJ2-3, with D perhaps TRBD2 (5 bases). The V end lost 3 bases, the J end lost 4 bases, and 12 bases lay between the germline ends. CDR3 size: 14 residues. CDR1 and CDR2 (germline): SGHRS, YFSETQ.

This clonotype was seen repeatedly, ten times or more. The chain joins TRBV5-1 to TRBJ2-1, with a tentative D call TRBD2 (5 bases). V lost 0 bases, J lost 2 bases, and 9 bases lay in between. CDR1 and CDR2 (germline): SGHRS, YFSETQ. This CDR3 has 15 residues. CDR3 amino acids: CASSLGTPTYNEQFF. The DNA of the CDR3 is TGCGCCAGCAGCTTGGGGACTCCGACCTACAATGAGCAGTTCTTC.

As concerns this clonotype: Because the CDR3 is missing its conserved closing phenylalanine or tryptophan, this is likely a read error. The rearrangement joins TRBV12-3 or TRBV12-4 to TRBJ1-2, with D hard to call. This CDR3 comprises 12 residues. DNA for the CDR3: TGTGCCAGCTGTTTAGCGCTATGTGGCTACACCTTA. Residues: CASCLALCGYTL.

This rearrangement joins TRBV12-3 or TRBV12-4 to TRBJ2-7; no clear D. Deletions cut 7 bases from V and 3 bases from J, with 13 bases between. This CDR3 has 13 amino acids. CDR3 residues: CASTLDGIYEQYF. DNA for the CDR3: TGTGCCAGCACCCTGGACGGAATCTACGAGCAGTACTTC.

This clonotype was picked up a small number of times. This chain links TRBV11-2 with TRBJ2-1; 12 positions match TRBD2. From germline, CDR1 is SGHAT and CDR2 FQNNGV. V was clipped by 1 base and J by 10 bases; unmatched bases: 2. The CDR3 spans 14 residues. In DNA, the CDR3 is TGTGCCAGCAGCTTAGCCACTAGCGGGGGGGAGCAGTTCTTC. Translation gives CASSLATSGGEQFF.

This clonotype was observed many times. The CDR3 region is CASRASISSYNEQFF. Written as DNA, the CDR3 is TGTGCCTCACGGGCCTCCATAAGCTCCTACAATGAGCAGTTCTTC. This chain links TRBV6-6 with TRBJ2-1; D gene ambiguous. The CDR3 loop spans 15 amino acids. Germline assignment: CDR1 MNHNY and CDR2 SVGAGI (reference sequence). V lost 11 bases and J lost 0, with 17 bases in between.

The V gene is TRBV25-1, the J gene TRBJ2-3; no clear D. The germline CDR1 and CDR2 sequences are MGHDK and SYGVNS. CDR3 length: 10 amino acids. V was trimmed by 4 bases and J by 7 bases, leaving 3 bases between them. The CDR3 loop is CASSANTQYF. The CDR3 coding sequence is TGTGCCAGCAGTGCGAATACGCAGTATTTT.

This clonotype turned up a few times. The gene calls are TRBV19 and TRBJ2-1; tentative D call: TRBD1 (6 bases). The germline V gene has CDR1 LNHDA and CDR2 SQIVND (reference sequence). V dropped 10 bases and J dropped 5 bases, with 27 bases sitting between them. The CDR3 runs to 17 residues. The CDR3 DNA sequence: TGTGCCACCCTGACACGACAATTGGACAGCCTAAACAATGAGCAGTTCTTC. Its translation is CATLTRQLDSLNNEQFF.

The chain joins TRBV6-5 to TRBJ1-1; TRBD1 is a possible D gene (5 bases). Germline V gene lookup returns CDR1 MNHEY and CDR2 SVGAGI. The CDR3 length is 13 residues. The V and J ends lost 8 bases and 1 base respectively, with 11 bases between them. This chain's CDR3 is CASRGTANTEAFF. As DNA, the CDR3 is TGTGCCAGCCGCGGGACGGCGAACACTGAAGCTTTCTTT.

The rearrangement uses TRBV4-3 and TRBJ2-7, with 8 nucleotides matching TRBD1. The length of the CDR3 is 17 residues. In germline, CDR1 is LGHNA, CDR2 YSLEER. The J segment lost 2 bases and the V segment lost 0 bases, leaving 9 bases of the junction unmatched. The CDR3 nucleotides read TGCGCCAGCAGCCAAGACTATTTGGGCAGGGGGCCCTACGAGCAGTACTTC. It codes for CASSQDYLGRGPYEQYF.

This clonotype was counted ten times or more. V gene TRBV4-3 combines with J gene TRBJ2-1; D unresolved. The V gene's germline CDR1 is LGHNA and CDR2 YSLEER. Trimming left V 0 bases short and J 6 bases short, with 9 bases between. This CDR3 has 14 residues. CDR3 region: CASSQEIRINEQFF. The CDR3 nucleotides read TGCGCCAGCAGCCAAGAGATTAGGATCAATGAGCAGTTCTTC.

The V call is TRBV4-3, the J call TRBJ1-5, with D possibly TRBD1 on 5 matching bases. CDR1 is LGHNA, CDR2 YSLEER, per germline. The CDR3 has 16 amino acids. V dropped 0 bases and J dropped 5 bases, with 14 bases sitting between them. CDR3 protein: CASSQDQNRRYQPQHF. The CDR3 DNA is TGCGCCAGCAGCCAAGATCAGAACAGGCGGTATCAGCCCCAGCATTTT.

This clonotype was seen a few times. V and J are TRBV29-1 and TRBJ2-7; possibly TRBD1 for D (7 bases). V was clipped by 4 bases and J by 2 bases, with 12 bases between them. CDR1 is SQVTM and CDR2 is ANQGSEA in the germline V gene. The CDR3 sequence is 13 residues long. CDR3 nucleotide sequence: TGCAGCGTTGGACAGGGAGGCCCCTACGAGCAGTACTTC. Translating gives CSVGQGGPYEQYF.

This clonotype was recorded a few times. This chain joins TRBV27 and TRBJ2-7; the D gene is possibly TRBD1 (5 bases). CDR3 length: 14 amino acids. Germline lookup yields CDR1 MNHEY and CDR2 SMNVEV (reference sequence). V shed 5 bases and J shed 1 base, with 12 bases lying between them. The CDR3 loop is CASSPQKGSYEQYF. CDR3 sequence (DNA): TGTGCCAGCAGTCCTCAGAAGGGGTCCTACGAGCAGTACTTC.

This clonotype was counted at least ten times. The V call is TRBV5-1, the J call TRBJ2-3, with TRBD2 matching 9 bases. The CDR3 is 17 amino acids. Trimming removed 4 bases from V and 1 base from J; junction bases left unmatched: 10. Germline-derived CDR1 and CDR2 are SGHRS and YFSETQ. CDR3 sequence (DNA): TGCGCCAGCAGCATCGCGAGCGGGGGGCGTGGCACAGATACGCAGTATTTT. Protein product: CASSIASGGRGTDTQYF.

In its sample, this clonotype was seen many times. The rearrangement joins TRBV3-1 to TRBJ2-3; D might be TRBD2 (6 bases). The CDR3 runs 14 residues. V dropped 3 bases and J dropped 4 bases, with 11 bases sitting between them. Germline V CDR1 and CDR2: LGHDT, YNNKEL (reference sequence). CDR3: CASSQGGRADTQYF. In DNA, the CDR3 is TGTGCCAGCAGCCAGGGGGGTAGGGCAGATACGCAGTATTTT.

Only a few counts were recorded for this clonotype. The V call is TRBV2, the J call TRBJ2-1; 9 bases align to TRBD2. CDR3 size: 16 residues. V was clipped by 2 bases and J by 7 bases; unmatched bases: 9. The germline V gene encodes CDR1 SNHLY and CDR2 FYNNEI. The CDR3 loop is CASSENPGLASNEQFF. The CDR3 DNA is TGTGCCAGCAGTGAAAACCCGGGACTAGCTAGTAATGAGCAGTTCTTC.

In this sample, this clonotype turned up a few times. The J gene is TRBJ2-3, the V gene TRBV20-1; 7 bases are shared with TRBD2. V lost 6 bases, J lost 4 bases, and 7 bases stayed unmatched. The germline CDR1 and CDR2 sequences are DFQATT and SNEGSKA (reference sequence). The CDR3 has 13 residues. CDR3: CSAHRGDSDTQYF. The CDR3 DNA sequence: TGCAGTGCCCACCGGGGGGACTCAGATACGCAGTATTTT.

The chain is built from TRBV4-1 and TRBJ2-7; possibly TRBD1 for D (6 bases). Trimming took 0 bases from V and 3 from J, leaving 12 bases between them. CDR1 and CDR2 (germline): MGHRA, YSYEKL. The length of the CDR3 is 15 residues. Written as DNA, the CDR3 is TGCGCCAGCAGCCAAGATCTTACAGGGTTCTACGAGCAGTACGTC. Translated, it gives CASSQDLTGFYEQYV.

This clonotype was counted a few times. The genes are TRBV6-5 and TRBJ1-3, with D possibly being TRBD1 (6 bases). Deletions cut 5 bases from V and 4 bases from J, with 18 bases between. The CDR3 has 16 amino acids. Germline lookup yields CDR1 MNHEY and CDR2 SVGAGI. CDR3 protein: CASSQGNSGNGNTIYF. CDR3 DNA: TGTGCCAGCAGTCAGGGGAATTCAGGGAACGGAAACACCATATATTTT.

The chain employs TRBV5-1 and TRBJ1-1, with unresolved D. Germline V gene sequence: CDR1 SGHRS, CDR2 YFSETQ. This CDR3 contains 14 residues. V lost 2 bases and J 4 bases, leaving 12 bases between the germline ends. CDR3 loop: CASSFRKFGTEAFF. The CDR3 bases are TGCGCCAGCAGCTTTCGCAAGTTCGGCACTGAAGCTTTCTTT.

The CDR3 DNA is TGTGCCAGCAGCTTAGGGGGGACTTACACAGATACGCAGTATTTT. Translated, it gives CASSLGGTYTDTQYF. The V gene is TRBV7-2, the J gene TRBJ2-3, with D possibly matching TRBD2 (6 bases). This CDR3 has 15 residues. Germline CDR1 SGHTA, CDR2 FQGNSA. V was cut by 1 base and J by 2 bases, with 10 bases left in between.

This chain connects TRBV6-2 or TRBV6-3 to TRBJ2-5; D might be TRBD2 (5 bases). Germline assignment: CDR1 MNHEY and CDR2 SVGEGT. V was cut by 6 bases and J by 5 bases, with 13 bases left in between. This CDR3 is 13 amino acids long. CDR3 amino acids: CASRVRVGETQYF. DNA for the CDR3: TGTGCCAGCAGAGTGAGGGTTGGCGAGACCCAGTACTTC.

This clonotype was counted a few times. The chain recombines TRBV7-3 with TRBJ2-7; 12 nucleotides match TRBD2. This CDR3 region has 19 residues. With 5 bases clipped from V and 0 bases from J, the junction kept 14 bases outside the gene matches. Germline V gene data show CDR1 as SGHTA and CDR2 as FQGTGA. CDR3 in amino acids: CASSPPTSGGRPSSYEQYF. The CDR3 DNA reads TGTGCCAGCAGCCCCCCAACTAGCGGGGGGCGCCCCAGCTCCTACGAGCAGTACTTC. The whole variable domain, remainder taken from reference TRBV7-3 and TRBJ2-7, is GAGVSQTPSNKVTEKGKYVELRCDPISGHTALYWYRQSLGQGPEFLIYFQGTGAADDSGLPNDRFFAVRPEGSVSTLKIQRTERGDSAVYLCASSPPTSGGRPSSYEQYFGPGTRLTVT.

V gene TRBV20-1 combines with J gene TRBJ2-7; tentatively, D is TRBD1 (6 bases). V was clipped by 4 bases and J by 2 bases, with 12 bases between them. Germline values: CDR1 DFQATT, CDR2 SNEGSKA (reference sequence). The CDR3 contains 13 residues. The chain's CDR3 is CSATGEWAYEQYV. CDR3 in DNA: TGCAGTGCTACAGGGGAATGGGCCTACGAGCAGTACGTC.